The 24 T cell receptor beta chains listed next were all sequenced from one sample in a study of T cell responses to AZD1222 COVID-19 vaccine. The protocol was immunoSEQ multiplex PCR, while the TCRdb copy is restricted to in-frame clones and leaves out a portion. The sample contains about 86,000 clones, about 78% of which appear only once. The sample consisted of peripheral blood, taken on day 0 of AZD1222 vaccination. These receptors came from an adult in good health.

The rearrangement joins TRBV12-3 or TRBV12-4 to TRBJ1-3; D gene unclear. The length of the CDR3 is 12 residues. Between the trimmed V and J ends, which lost 6 bases and 1 base, there was a span of 4 bases. In DNA form, the CDR3 reads TGTGCCAGCAGCCAGTCTGGAAACACCATATATTTT. Protein: CASSQSGNTIYF.

V and J are TRBV5-1 and TRBJ2-7; tentatively, D is TRBD2 (5 bases). V was trimmed by 4 bases and J by 2 bases, leaving 13 bases between them. This CDR3 spans 14 amino acids. In germline, CDR1 is SGHRS, CDR2 YFSETQ. The CDR3 loop is CASSHRPGAYEQYF. Here the CDR3 DNA reads TGCGCCAGCAGCCACCGTCCCGGGGCCTACGAGCAGTACTTC.

Only one count was recorded for this clone. V and J are TRBV5-1 and TRBJ2-3; TRBD1 matches at 7 bases. V shed 4 bases and J 1 base; nucleotides not matched to a gene: 3. CDR1 SGHRS and CDR2 YFSETQ come from the germline V gene. The CDR3 runs 14 residues. CDR3 coding DNA: TGCGCCAGCAGCCCCGACAGGGGCACAGATACGCAGTATTTT. Amino acids: CASSPDRGTDTQYF. The whole variable domain, remainder taken from reference TRBV5-1 and TRBJ2-3, is KAGVTQTPRYLIKTRGQQVTLSCSPISGHRSVSWYQQTPGQGLQFLFEYFSETQRNKGNFPGRFSGRQFSNSRSEMNVSTLELGDSALYLCASSPDRGTDTQYFGPGTRLTVL.

The chain combines TRBV9 with TRBJ2-5; weak D call: TRBD2 (5 bases). The CDR3 contains 14 residues. Trimming stripped 4 bases from V and 0 bases from J, with 10 bases between. Germline-derived CDR1 and CDR2 are SGDLS and YYNGEE. The CDR3 is CASSRGSNQETQYF. The CDR3 DNA follows: TGTGCCAGCAGCCGTGGGAGCAACCAAGAGACCCAGTACTTC.

The CDR3 protein is CASSLAAMTGGAVITNEKLFF. In DNA, the CDR3 is TGCGCCAGCAGCTTGGCCGCCATGACAGGGGGCGCGGTCATAACTAATGAAAAACTGTTTTTT. The chain is built from TRBV5-1 and TRBJ1-4, with 10 bases matching TRBD1. The V gene end was trimmed by 0 bases and the J gene end by 1 base; junction bases not matched to a gene: 15. Germline lookup yields CDR1 SGHRS and CDR2 YFSETQ. The CDR3 totals 21 residues.

The chain couples TRBV18 to TRBJ2-7, with D possibly being TRBD2 (5 bases). This CDR3 spans 12 amino acids. The germline V gene has CDR1 KGHSH and CDR2 LQKENI. With 3 bases removed from V and 7 bases from J, the gap between germline ends came to 10 bases. The CDR3 sequence: CASSPTRDEQYF. The DNA for the CDR3 is TGTGCCAGCTCACCGACACGGGATGAGCAGTACTTC.

V usage is TRBV4-1 and J usage is TRBJ2-7; 10 bases are shared with TRBD2. The germline CDR1 and CDR2 sequences are MGHRA and YSYEKL. V shed 1 base, J shed 5 bases, and the junction held 5 bases outside the gene matches. The CDR3 length is 15 residues. CDR3 nucleotides: TGCGCCAGCAGCCAAGGGGAGCGGGAGGGCCACGAGCAGTACTTC. It yields the protein CASSQGEREGHEQYF.

V usage is TRBV28 and J usage is TRBJ2-7, with TRBD1 matching over 7 bases. Per the germline V gene, CDR1 is MDHEN and CDR2 is SYDVKM. J was trimmed by 6 bases and V by 6 bases; bases with no gene match: 8. The CDR3 is 13 amino acids. This CDR3 reads CASSSGQTSEQYF. The CDR3 DNA is TGTGCCAGCAGCTCGGGACAGACCTCCGAGCAGTACTTC.

This clone was observed a few times. V usage is TRBV14 and J usage is TRBJ2-1; 9 positions agree with TRBD2. CDR1 and CDR2 from the germline V gene are SGHDN and FVKESK. V shed 6 bases, J shed 9 bases, and the junction held 6 bases outside the gene matches. The CDR3 is 13 amino acids. This CDR3 is CASRRQAGGEQFF. CDR3 sequence (DNA): TGTGCCAGCAGACGACAAGCGGGAGGTGAGCAGTTCTTC.

V gene TRBV7-2 combines with J gene TRBJ1-1; TRBD1 is a possible D gene (5 bases). Germline V gene sequence: CDR1 SGHTA, CDR2 FQGNSA. With 2 bases removed from V and 8 bases from J, the gap between germline ends came to 12 bases. The CDR3 totals 13 residues. The CDR3 is CASSLRSGSEAFF. Written as DNA, the CDR3 is TGTGCCAGCAGCTTAAGATCAGGGAGCGAAGCTTTCTTT. The full variable domain, with the rest looked up from reference TRBV7-2 and TRBJ1-1, is GAGVSQSPSNKVTEKGKDVELRCDPISGHTALYWYRQSLGQGLEFLIYFQGNSAPDKSGLPSDRFSAERTGGSVSTLTIQRTQQEDSAVYLCASSLRSGSEAFFGQGTRLTVV.

In this sample, this clone turned up a few times. This rearrangement joins TRBV19 to TRBJ1-2, with TRBD1 as a possible D gene (5 bases). The CDR3 is made up of 11 amino acids. Trimming removed 8 bases at V and 8 bases at J, with 12 bases between. Per germline, CDR1 LNHDA and CDR2 SQIVND (reference sequence). CDR3 DNA: TGTGCCAGTGAGGTTTGGGGCGGCTACACCTTC. Amino acid sequence: CASEVWGGYTF.

The chain joins TRBV29-1 to TRBJ2-5; TRBD1 matches at 7 bases. The CDR3 consists of 11 residues. Germline-derived CDR1 and CDR2 are SQVTM and ANQGSEA. With 6 bases clipped from V and 4 bases from J, the junction kept 2 bases outside the gene matches. CDR3 sequence (DNA): TGCAGCGTGCCAGGGGGAGAGACCCAGTACTTC. It is translated as CSVPGGETQYF.

The chain has TRBV20-1 and TRBJ2-3; D call uncertain. The V end was cut by 3 bases, the J end by 6 bases, with 7 bases between. Germline V gene data show CDR1 as DFQATT and CDR2 as SNEGSKA (reference sequence). The CDR3 sequence is 11 residues long. In DNA, the CDR3 is TGCAGTGCTAGGATAGGCGATACGCAGTATTTT. Its protein is CSARIGDTQYF.

The genes are TRBV10-3 and TRBJ2-4, with 7 bases that match TRBD2. Germline V gene data show CDR1 as ENHRY and CDR2 as SYGVKD. There are 11 residues in the CDR3. The ends lost 8 bases at V and 9 bases at J; junction bases unmatched: 4. CDR3 sequence: CAIGGEGIQYF. DNA for the CDR3: TGTGCCATCGGAGGGGAGGGCATTCAGTACTTC.

The rearrangement uses TRBV5-6 and TRBJ2-7; D is unresolved. Germline-derived CDR1 and CDR2 are SGHDT and YYEEEE. V was trimmed by 0 bases and J by 10 bases, leaving 11 bases between them. The CDR3 has 12 residues. As DNA, the CDR3 is TGTGCCAGCAGCTTGGGATCCTGGGGACAGTACTTC. Translation gives CASSLGSWGQYF. Full variable domain (rest looked up from reference TRBV5-6 and TRBJ2-7): DAGVTQSPTHLIKTRGQQVTLRCSPKSGHDTVSWYQQALGQGPQFIFQYYEEEERQRGNFPDRFSGHQFPNYSSELNVNALLLGDSALYLCASSLGSWGQYFGPGTRLTVT.

The chain couples TRBV14 to TRBJ1-2; perhaps TRBD1 as D (5 bases). Germline-derived CDR1 and CDR2 are SGHDN and FVKESK. The CDR3 length is 15 residues. Deletions cut 6 bases from V and 4 bases from J, with 18 bases between. This chain's CDR3 is CASSLQMGDTYGYTF. In DNA, the CDR3 is TGTGCCAGCAGTCTCCAGATGGGGGATACCTATGGCTACACCTTC. Variable domain in full (rest from reference TRBV14 and TRBJ1-2): EAGVTQFPSHSVIEKGQTVTLRCDPISGHDNLYWYRRVMGKEIKFLLHFVKESKQDESGMPNNRFLAERTGGTYSTLKVQPAELEDSGVYFCASSLQMGDTYGYTFGSGTRLTVV.

This chain links TRBV6-1 with TRBJ1-2, with 7 bases matching TRBD1. V gave up 4 bases and J gave up 5 bases; unmatched junction bases: 13. Germline V gene sequence: CDR1 MNHNS, CDR2 SASEGT. The CDR3 runs to 16 residues. The CDR3 protein is CASSVDRNKLGYGYTF. CDR3 sequence (DNA): TGTGCCAGCAGTGTGGACAGGAATAAGTTGGGGTATGGCTACACCTTC.

Remarks on this clone: Additional DNA sequences in this sample encode the identical CDR3. This rearrangement joins TRBV19 to TRBJ1-1; 9 nucleotides align to TRBD1. Trimming at V came to 4 bases and at J to 1 base, leaving 4 bases not matched to a gene. The CDR3 runs 15 residues. Germline assignment: CDR1 LNHDA and CDR2 SQIVND (reference sequence). CDR3 in amino acids: CASSTSDRGNTEAFF. The CDR3 DNA reads TGTGCCAGTAGTACATCGGACAGGGGGAACACTGAAGCTTTCTTT.

The chain is built from TRBV19 and TRBJ2-1; TRBD2 agrees at 13 bases. The CDR3 contains 15 residues. CDR1 is LNHDA and CDR2 is SQIVND in the germline V gene (reference sequence). J gave up 9 bases and V 4 bases, and 6 bases lay outside the gene matches. DNA of the CDR3: TGTGCCAGTAGTACCGGACTAGCGGGAGTGCGTGAGCAGTTCTTC. Translating gives CASSTGLAGVREQFF.

The genes are TRBV28 and TRBJ2-3, with 8 bases aligning to TRBD2. CDR1 and CDR2 from the germline V gene are MDHEN and SYDVKM. The V gene end was trimmed by 2 bases and the J gene end by 5 bases; junction bases not matched to a gene: 6. The CDR3 runs 15 residues. The CDR3 reads CASSLAAGGEDTQYF. CDR3 in DNA: TGTGCCAGCAGTTTAGCCGCGGGGGGTGAAGATACGCAGTATTTT.

This chain uses TRBV5-1 with TRBJ2-1, with D perhaps assigned TRBD1 or TRBD2 (5 bases each). The CDR3 has 14 amino acids. V was clipped by 4 bases and J by 5 bases, with 13 bases between them. From germline, CDR1 is SGHRS and CDR2 YFSETQ. The CDR3 nucleotides are TGCGCCAGCAGCCCATCCGGGACCCACAATGAGCAGTTCTTC. This codes for CASSPSGTHNEQFF.

The rearrangement links TRBV5-1 to TRBJ1-1; a weak D match, TRBD1 (5 bases). The germline V gene has CDR1 SGHRS and CDR2 YFSETQ. This CDR3 comprises 13 residues. Between the trimmed V and J ends, which lost 2 bases and 4 bases, there was a span of 9 bases. The CDR3 loop reads CASSFGDSTEAFF. CDR3 sequence (DNA): TGCGCCAGCAGCTTCGGGGACTCCACTGAAGCTTTCTTT.

The gene calls are TRBV7-6 and TRBJ1-2; 7 bases are a match to TRBD1. The junction had 10 bases not matched to a gene; V was cut back by 5 bases and J by 7 bases. Germline V gene sequence: CDR1 SGHVS, CDR2 FNYEAQ. The CDR3 has 14 amino acids. Written as DNA, the CDR3 is TGTGCCAGCAGCCCTAGACAGGGAGAGGGTGGCTACACCTTC. Its protein product is CASSPRQGEGGYTF.

The rearrangement uses TRBV7-2 and TRBJ1-1; no definite D call. The germline gives CDR1 SGHTA, CDR2 FQGNSA. Trimming shortened V by 5 bases and J by 1 base, and 11 bases separated the two germline ends. This CDR3 region has 14 residues. In DNA form, the CDR3 reads TGTGCCAGCAGCCCCGGGTCCGCGAACACTGAAGCTTTCTTT. It specifies CASSPGSANTEAFF.